This TCR beta chain is from a study of blood T cell repertoires in COVID-19. About the study: COVID-19 samples from acute and convalescent phases originated in the United States, Italy and Spain. Sources were T cells, B-cell-depleted T cells, or PBMCs; the material itself was cDNA or gDNA.

This clone has a single count. Participants were placed into cohorts based on the clinical history they reported. Original handling: Amplification of reference gene primers was used by the study to estimate nucleated cell counts. Clones were sequenced by immunoSEQ multiplex PCR, and TCRdb holds only the in-frame ones, with some missing. V and J calls and clone size are those listed in that table; D and trimming were worked out from the DNA. The sample shows some 190,000 clones, 80% of them seen only once. Trimming removed 1 base from V and 8 bases from J, with 16 bases in between. Germline lookup yields CDR1 SGDLS and CDR2 YYNGEE. This CDR3 is 15 amino acids long.

The clonotype comes from a man between 60 and 75 years old who had been exposed to COVID-19. The rearrangement links TRBV9 to TRBJ1-5; D may be TRBD1 (6 bases). Sequenced: PBMCs or T cells enriched from blood (not recorded which). CDR3 DNA: TGTGCCAGCAGCGTATCCGCCAGGGGTAATGAGCCCCAGCATTTT. Translating it yields CASSVSARGNEPQHF.